This passage covers 8 T cell receptor beta chains from one sample sequenced in a study of blood T cell repertoires in COVID-19. Sequenced by immunoSEQ multiplex PCR; TCRdb stores in-frame clones only, minus some. Of about 170,000 clones listed, about 89% are singletons. The sample comprised peripheral blood. The receptor set was obtained from a man aged 65-85 years with acute or convalescent COVID-19.

V gene TRBV6-4 combines with J gene TRBJ2-1; TRBD2 matches 9 bases. V was pared by 0 bases and J by 2 bases, with 5 bases of the junction left unmatched. The CDR3 is made up of 17 amino acids. Germline CDR1 reads MRHNA; CDR2 reads SNTAGT. The DNA for the CDR3 is TGTGCCAGCAGTGACTCTGCGGGCGGGGGGGCCTACAATGAGCAGTTCTTC. Translated: CASSDSAGGGAYNEQFF.

The rearrangement links TRBV5-6 to TRBJ2-1, with D hard to call. Germline CDR1 and CDR2: SGHDT and YYEEEE. CDR3 size: 15 residues. The germline V and J ends were trimmed by 0 bases and 0 bases, with 7 bases remaining between them. The chain's CDR3 is CASSLEQYSYNEQFF. CDR3 nucleotides: TGTGCCAGCAGCTTGGAACAGTACTCCTACAATGAGCAGTTCTTC.

This clone appeared a single time. The chain joins TRBV27 to TRBJ1-2; TRBD1 is a possible D gene (6 bases). CDR1 is MNHEY and CDR2 is SMNVEV in the germline V gene (reference sequence). The germline V and J ends were trimmed by 5 bases and 8 bases, with 21 bases remaining between them. CDR3 length equals 15 residues. The CDR3 DNA sequence: TGTGCCAGCAGTCTCCTACCACAGGGTCTATCCGGCTACACCTTC. Amino acids: CASSLLPQGLSGYTF.

The table lists this clone with a few counts. The chain combines TRBV6-1 with TRBJ1-4; D uncertain. This CDR3 has 16 residues. Germline V CDR1 and CDR2: MNHNS, SASEGT. V shed 2 bases and J shed 0 bases, with 10 bases lying between them. CDR3 amino acids: CASSERRVSTNEKLFF. The CDR3 DNA reads as TGTGCCAGCAGTGAAAGGAGGGTGTCAACTAATGAAAAACTGTTTTTT.

The CDR3 is CASSFGGAVSYEQYF. CDR3 coding DNA: TGTGCCAGCAGTTTCGGTGGTGCGGTCTCCTACGAGCAGTACTTC. The chain uses TRBV28 and TRBJ2-7; no clear D gene. CDR3 length: 15 amino acids. The V end lost 3 bases, the J end lost 0 bases, and 12 bases lay between the germline ends. CDR1 MDHEN and CDR2 SYDVKM come from the germline V gene.

About this clone: This specimen includes other DNA sequences encoding the same CDR3. The genes are TRBV5-1 and TRBJ1-3; 7 bases align to TRBD1. CDR1 SGHRS and CDR2 YFSETQ come from the germline V gene. There are 14 residues in the CDR3. The V segment lost 5 bases and the J segment 0 bases; nucleotides outside the gene matches: 2. CDR3 sequence reads: CASSRDSSGNTIYF. For the CDR3, the DNA is TGCGCCAGCAGTAGGGACAGCTCTGGAAACACCATATATTTT.

The chain is built from TRBV12-2 and TRBJ2-1; the table calls TRBD2, which could not be checked here. TRBV12-2 is assigned pseudogene status. The CDR3 is made up of 15 amino acids. CDR3 bases: TGTGCAAGTCGCTTAGCGTCCGGGAACGTAAATGAGCAGTTCTTC. It specifies CASRLASGNVNEQFF.

The chain uses TRBV2 and TRBJ1-2; D is ambiguous. Looked up from germline, CDR1 is SNHLY and CDR2 is FYNNEI. Trimming left V 5 bases short and J 8 bases short, with 18 bases between. The CDR3 is 14 amino acids. The CDR3 bases are TGTGCCAGCAGTCCTAACGCACCTCGAGCAGGCTACACCTTC. Its translation: CASSPNAPRAGYTF. Using reference TRBV2 and TRBJ1-2 for the parts outside the CDR3, the full variable domain is EPEVTQTPSHQVTQMGQEVILRCVPISNHLYFYWYRQILGQKVEFLVSFYNNEISEKSEIFDDQFSVERPDGSNFTLKIRSTKLEDSAMYFCASSPNAPRAGYTFGSGTRLTVV.